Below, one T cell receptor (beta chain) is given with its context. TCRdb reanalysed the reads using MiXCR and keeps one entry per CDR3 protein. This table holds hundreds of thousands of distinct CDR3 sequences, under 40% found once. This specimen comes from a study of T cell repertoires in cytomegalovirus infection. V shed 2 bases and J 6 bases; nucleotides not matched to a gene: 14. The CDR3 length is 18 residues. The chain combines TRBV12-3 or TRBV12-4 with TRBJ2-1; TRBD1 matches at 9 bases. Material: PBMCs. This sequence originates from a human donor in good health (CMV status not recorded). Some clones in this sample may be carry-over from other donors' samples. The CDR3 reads CASSLISLRDRVGNEQFF. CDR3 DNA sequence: TGTGCCAGCAGTTTAATAAGCCTCCGGGACAGGGTAGGCAATGAGCAGTTCTTC.